This note documents a single T cell receptor beta chain sequence. Antigen specificity is unknown. Germline assignment: CDR1 SGHRS and CDR2 YFSETQ. The CDR3 length is 15 residues. V lost 8 bases to trimming and J lost 6 bases; unmatched junction nucleotides: 11. This entry comes from a study of identical twins. Using its own MiXCR run on the 5' RACE reads, TCRdb lists one record per CDR3 protein. This table has 450,000 or so distinct CDR3 sequences, 24% appearing once. Overall study findings and caveats: Beta out-of-frame sequences showed weaker excess twin sharing.

The same data also contributed to another study, on T cells expressing NK-cell markers. As that study records: Serological testing identified most of the eight sequenced donors as HCMV-seropositive and one as seronegative. As a fraction of CD8+ T cells, dominant NKG2C+ clonotypes reached roughly 1.0-8% in 5 or 6 donors. In four donors, these clonotypes also led the CD3+CD56-NKG2C+ fraction.

This TCR derives from a woman younger than 35 in good health. Sequencing was done on a sample of CD4+ T cells sorted from blood. The V gene is TRBV5-1, the J gene TRBJ2-3; 11 positions agree with TRBD2. The CDR3: CASKRLAGPLDTQYF. The CDR3 DNA reads as TGCGCCAGTAAACGACTAGCGGGACCCTTGGATACGCAGTATTTT.